This T cell receptor (beta chain) derives from a study of human T cells and chemical hapten exposure listed by TCRdb under 2021. General notes on the study: For sensitization, 2% DPC in acetone was applied to a 2 cm by 2 cm area of upper inner arm skin. Throughout the study period of about 23 weeks, patients also received therapeutic DPC doses to the scalp every week. Patch tests used Finn chambers with 0.01% DPC on the upper back, scored after 6 days by International Contact Dermatitis Research Group standards. Most of the patients in the cohort were female, and the cohort covered alopecia areata with under or over 50% scalp involvement, alopecia totalis and alopecia universalis. Libraries were pooled for sequencing, and per-sample TCR yields varied mainly because of small differences in library volumes within the pool. Peripheral blood TCR repertoire changes were tracked in vivo in alopecia patients during primary and secondary sensitization to the hapten diphenylcyclopropenone (DPC). Patient blood was sampled pre-sensitization (week 0) and at 2, 6 and about 24 weeks after DPC sensitization. Blood for TCR sequencing was provided by twenty-nine alopecia patients at one to four time points (pre-sensitization, 2, 6 and 24 weeks). Study-wide conclusions, independent of this receptor: The number of PT1 expanded TCRs positively correlated with patch test score, significant at thresholds 8, 16 and 32 but not 4. Repeated subsampling changed both the strength of the expansion versus patch-test correlation and the threshold at which the correlation became significant. The number of TCRs above 1 in 1000 frequency did not change with DPC sensitization; there was no evidence of global repertoire structure alterations. Because every patient had alopecia, a presumed autoimmune disease, the patients' immune response might differ from that of healthy individuals. Expanded TCRs formed significantly more large CDR3 similarity clusters than pre-sensitization or healthy control sets, consistent with antigen-driven responses.

This clonotype was seen many times. Its antigen remains undetermined. The record has no base qualities; no much larger clone is one base away. CDR1 MDHEN and CDR2 SYDVKM are derived from the germline V gene. The V and J ends are trimmed by 3 bases and 3 bases, leaving 5 bases between them. The CDR3 holds 12 amino acids from the cysteine to the phenylalanine. Of all the DNA, just the CDR3 is kept, 36 bases in frame from base 1. The method behind the library was RACE. Sequencing instrument: NextSeq 500. Library preparation attached unique molecular identifiers to individual cDNA molecules for quantitative, reproducible TCR counting. From each blood RNA sample, both TCR alpha and TCR beta chains were sequenced. The paper's processing steps were these. A median of around 96,000 TCRs per sample was observed, with a range of roughly 20,000 to 700,000. V, J and CDR3 annotation of the TCR reads was performed with the Decombinator software suite. For the PS versus PT1 abundance plots, all samples were subsampled to the same number of TCRs (28,000). Expanded TCRs were defined as absent before sensitization and observed at least eight times at the 2-week time point. Using fastp trimming at Q25 and MiXCR clonotype assembly, TCRdb reanalyzed the public sequencing data and kept in-frame beta chains. Every distinct CDR3 protein forms one entry, paired with its most common genes and DNA. The V and J calls and clone size are TCRdb's, not the authors'. The sample contains around 300,000 distinct CDR3 sequences, roughly 6.9% of them found a single time. The leading ten clones occupy around 8.2% of the sample.

Sample time point, as interpreted from the label and publication: patch test 1, 2 weeks after DPC sensitization. The treatment or condition label corresponds to: therapeutic diphenylcyclopropenone sensitization with weekly scalp DPC. At each patch-test visit, blood was drawn before the patch test was applied. Eligible patients were aged 18 to 70, diagnosed with alopecia, deemed suitable for DPC therapy, and excluded if pregnant. Total RNA was extracted from unfractionated whole blood collected in Tempus Blood RNA tubes. The source material was whole blood, sampled in connection with sensitization to the hapten diphenylcyclopropenone (DPC). The clonotype was recovered from a woman aged 18-29 years with alopecia areata. Some clones in this sample may be carry-over from other donors' samples. The chain employs TRBV28 and TRBJ1-1, with the identity of the D gene unclear. CDR3 sequence: CASSFQYTEAFF. The nucleotides are TGTGCCAGCAGTTTTCAGTACACTGAAGCTTTCTTT.